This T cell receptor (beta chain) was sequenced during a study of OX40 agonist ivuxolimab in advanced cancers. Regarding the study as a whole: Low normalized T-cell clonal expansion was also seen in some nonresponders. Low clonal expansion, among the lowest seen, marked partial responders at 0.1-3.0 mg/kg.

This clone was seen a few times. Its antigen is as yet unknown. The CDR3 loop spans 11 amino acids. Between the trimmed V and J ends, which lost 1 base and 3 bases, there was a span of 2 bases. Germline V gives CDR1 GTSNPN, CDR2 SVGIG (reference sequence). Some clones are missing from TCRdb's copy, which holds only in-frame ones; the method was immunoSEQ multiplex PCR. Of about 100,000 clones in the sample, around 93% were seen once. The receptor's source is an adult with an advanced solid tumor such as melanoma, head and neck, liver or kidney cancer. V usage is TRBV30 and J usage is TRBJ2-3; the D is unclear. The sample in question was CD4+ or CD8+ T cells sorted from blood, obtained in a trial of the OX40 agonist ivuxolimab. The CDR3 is CAWSATDTQYF. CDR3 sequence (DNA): TGTGCCTGGAGTGCGACAGATACGCAGTATTTT.